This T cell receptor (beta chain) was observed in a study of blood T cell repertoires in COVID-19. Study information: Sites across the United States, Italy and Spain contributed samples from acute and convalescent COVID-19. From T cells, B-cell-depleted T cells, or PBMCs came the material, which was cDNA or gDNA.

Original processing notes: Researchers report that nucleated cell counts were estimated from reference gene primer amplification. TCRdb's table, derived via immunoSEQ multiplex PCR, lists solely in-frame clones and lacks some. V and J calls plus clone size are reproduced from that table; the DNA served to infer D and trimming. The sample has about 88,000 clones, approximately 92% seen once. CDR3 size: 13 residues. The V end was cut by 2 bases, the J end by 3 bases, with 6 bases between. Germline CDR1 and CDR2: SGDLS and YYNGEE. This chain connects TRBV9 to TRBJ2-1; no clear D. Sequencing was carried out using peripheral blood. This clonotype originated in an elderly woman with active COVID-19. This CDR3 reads CASSVSVYNEQFF. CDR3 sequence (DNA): TGTGCCAGCAGCGTTTCAGTCTACAATGAGCAGTTCTTC.